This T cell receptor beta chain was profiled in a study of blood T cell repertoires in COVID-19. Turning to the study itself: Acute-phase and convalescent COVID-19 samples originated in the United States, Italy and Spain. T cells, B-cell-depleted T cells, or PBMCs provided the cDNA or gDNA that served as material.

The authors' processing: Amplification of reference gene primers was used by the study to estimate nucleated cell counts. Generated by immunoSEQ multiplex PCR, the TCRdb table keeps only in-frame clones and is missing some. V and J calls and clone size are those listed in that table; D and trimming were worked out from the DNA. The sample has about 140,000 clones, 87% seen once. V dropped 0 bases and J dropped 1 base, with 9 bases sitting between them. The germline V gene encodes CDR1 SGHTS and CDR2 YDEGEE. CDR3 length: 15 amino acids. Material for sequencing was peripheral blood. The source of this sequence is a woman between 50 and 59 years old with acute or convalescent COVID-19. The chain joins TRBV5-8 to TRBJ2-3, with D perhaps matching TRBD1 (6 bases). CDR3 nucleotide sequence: TGTGCCAGCAGCTTGGGAGGGGGTGGCACAGATACGCAGTATTTT. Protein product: CASSLGGGGTDTQYF.